Shown below are 9 T cell receptor beta chains from a single sample sequenced in a study of T cell responses to AZD1222 COVID-19 vaccine. Clones were read by immunoSEQ multiplex PCR, and TCRdb kept only the in-frame ones, dropping some. The table lists approximately 31,000 clones, around 89% of them singletons. The material sequenced was peripheral blood, taken 28 days after the second AZD1222 dose. These receptors were obtained from an adult who received the AZD1222 COVID-19 vaccine.

The chain combines TRBV5-5 with TRBJ2-5; either TRBD1 or TRBD2 may fit D (5 bases each). The V gene's germline CDR1 is SGHKS and CDR2 YYEKEE (reference sequence). The CDR3 extends over 15 amino acids. Trimming stripped 9 bases from V and 4 bases from J, with 22 bases between. CDR3 protein: CATPKEYKRGETQYF. The CDR3 DNA is TGTGCCACACCCAAGGAGTACAAGAGGGGAGAGACCCAGTACTTC.

The V call is TRBV28, the J call TRBJ1-1, with D possibly TRBD1 on 6 matching bases. V was clipped by 7 bases and J by 8 bases, with 17 bases between them. The CDR3 contains 13 residues. Germline CDR1 is MDHEN and CDR2 is SYDVKM. CDR3 loop: CASNSGTLLEAFF. As DNA, the CDR3 is TGTGCCAGCAATTCCGGGACATTATTGGAAGCTTTCTTT.

The J gene is TRBJ1-2, the V gene TRBV11-2; D may be TRBD1 (5 bases). Germline values: CDR1 SGHAT, CDR2 FQNNGV. The CDR3 loop spans 17 amino acids. The V end was cut by 0 bases, the J end by 5 bases, with 19 bases between. The CDR3 DNA reads TGTGCCAGCAGCTTAGAGGGGACGGTTTTGTCCCTATATGGCTACACCTTC. Translation gives CASSLEGTVLSLYGYTF. The full variable domain, rest sourced from reference TRBV11-2 and TRBJ1-2, is EAGVAQSPRYKIIEKRQSVAFWCNPISGHATLYWYQQILGQGPKLLIQFQNNGVVDDSQLPKDRFSAERLKGVDSTLKIQPAKLEDSAVYLCASSLEGTVLSLYGYTFGSGTRLTVV.

The chain links TRBV18 to TRBJ1-2; D might be TRBD1 (5 bases). V was trimmed by 2 bases and J by 3 bases, leaving 13 bases between them. Germline V CDR1 and CDR2: KGHSH, LQKENI. CDR3 length equals 15 residues. The CDR3 sequence is CASSPAGVVDYGYTF. The CDR3 nucleotides are TGTGCCAGCTCACCAGCGGGGGTTGTAGACTATGGCTACACCTTC.

The genes are TRBV5-3 and TRBJ2-7, with D unresolved. TRBV5-3 is an ORF; its function is uncertain. The V and J ends lost 5 bases and 1 base respectively, with 13 bases between them. This CDR3 has 14 amino acids. DNA of the CDR3: TGTGCCAGAAGTTTTAAACGGGTTTCCTACGAGCAGTACTTC. Translation: CARSFKRVSYEQYF.

The rearrangement joins TRBV7-2 to TRBJ2-2; D perhaps matches TRBD2 (5 bases). The length of the CDR3 is 14 residues. The V and J ends lost 1 base and 7 bases respectively, with 10 bases between them. The germline CDR1 and CDR2 sequences are SGHTA and FQGNSA. The CDR3 region is CASSLGGFVGELFF. The CDR3 DNA sequence: TGTGCCAGCAGCTTAGGAGGGTTTGTCGGGGAGCTGTTTTTT.

V gene TRBV2 combines with J gene TRBJ2-1, with 7 bases matching TRBD1. This CDR3 region has 14 residues. J lost 0 bases, V lost 8 bases, and 4 bases had no gene match. Per the germline V gene, CDR1 is SNHLY and CDR2 is FYNNEI. The CDR3 DNA reads TGTGCCAGCCCGACAGGGAGCTCCTACAATGAGCAGTTCTTC. It translates to CASPTGSSYNEQFF.

This clone is a singleton in its sample. The sample contains more than one DNA sequence encoding this CDR3. The chain carries TRBV6-2 or TRBV6-3 and TRBJ2-2; D call uncertain. This CDR3 has 12 residues. Deletions cut 4 bases from V and 4 bases from J, with 4 bases between. Per the germline V gene, CDR1 is MNHEY and CDR2 is SVGEGT. Here the CDR3 DNA reads TGTGCCAGCAGTTTGGGCACCGGGGAGCTGTTTTTT. The encoded protein is CASSLGTGELFF.

This chain joins TRBV6-2 or TRBV6-3 and TRBJ2-3, with unresolved D. This CDR3 spans 13 amino acids. Trimming took 1 base from V and 4 from J, leaving 6 bases between them. Germline CDR1 MNHEY, CDR2 SVGEGT. CDR3 residues: CASSYWTADTQYF. The CDR3 DNA reads as TGTGCCAGCAGTTACTGGACGGCAGATACGCAGTATTTT.